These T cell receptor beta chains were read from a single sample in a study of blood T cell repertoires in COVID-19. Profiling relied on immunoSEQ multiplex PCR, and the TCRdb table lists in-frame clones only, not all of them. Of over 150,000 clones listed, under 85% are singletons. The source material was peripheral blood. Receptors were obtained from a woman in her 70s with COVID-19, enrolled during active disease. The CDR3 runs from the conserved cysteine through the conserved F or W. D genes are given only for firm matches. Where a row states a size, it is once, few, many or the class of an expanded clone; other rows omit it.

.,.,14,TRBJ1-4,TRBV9,TGTGCCAGCAGCGTCAGGGTGCGTGATGAAAAACTGTTTTTT,CASSVRVRDEKLFF
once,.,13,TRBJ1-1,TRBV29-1,TGCAGCGTTGAGATGGGGCCGGACACTGAAGCTTTCTTT,CSVEMGPDTEAFF
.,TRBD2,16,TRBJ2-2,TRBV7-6,TGTGCCAGCAGCTTAGATGGCGGGAGTTACACCGGGGAGCTGTTTTTT,CASSLDGGSYTGELFF
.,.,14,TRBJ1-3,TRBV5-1,TGCGCCAGCAGCTTGTCAGGGATTGGAAACACCATATATTTT,CASSLSGIGNTIYF
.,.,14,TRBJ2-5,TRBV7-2,TGTGCCAGCAGCTTACAGGGGCTCGGAGAGACCCAGTACTTC,CASSLQGLGETQYF
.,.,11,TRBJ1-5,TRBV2,TGTGCCAGCAGTGGGTCGCAGTCCCAGCATTTT,CASSGSQSQHF
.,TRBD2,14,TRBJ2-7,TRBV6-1,TGTGCCAGCAGTGAAACTCTAGCGGGAGACGAGCAGTACTTC,CASSETLAGDEQYF
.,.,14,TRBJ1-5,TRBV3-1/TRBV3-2,TGTGCCAGCAGCCTAGGACACTCCAATCAGCCCCAGCATTTT,CASSLGHSNQPQHF
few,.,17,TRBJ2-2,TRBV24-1,TGTGCCACCAGTGATGTGGTTGGCAGGGCGAACACCGGGGAGCTGTTTTTT,CATSDVVGRANTGELFF
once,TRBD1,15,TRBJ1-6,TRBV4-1,TGCGCCAGCAGCCAGCGGGACAGGGAAAGTTCAACCCTCCACTTT,CASSQRDRESSTLHF
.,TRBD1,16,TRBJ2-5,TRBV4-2,TGTGCCAGCAGCGCCCGGGACAGCGGTCCCCAAGAGACCCAGTACTTC,CASSARDSGPQETQYF
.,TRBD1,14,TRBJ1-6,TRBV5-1,TGCGCCAGCAGTTGGGACAGGGTGGATTCACCCCTCCACTTT,CASSWDRVDSPLHF
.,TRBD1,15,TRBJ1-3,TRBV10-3,TGTGCCATCAGCCCGGGACAGGGGGGTGGAAACACCATATATTTT,CAISPGQGGGNTIYF
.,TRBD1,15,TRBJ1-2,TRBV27,TGTGCCAGCAGTCTATCCGGGACAGGGACCTATGGCTACACCTTC,CASSLSGTGTYGYTF
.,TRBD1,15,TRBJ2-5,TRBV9,TGTGCCAGCAGCTATGGGACAGGGGGGCAAGAGACCCAGTACTTC,CASSYGTGGQETQYF
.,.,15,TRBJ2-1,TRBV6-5,TGTGCCAGCAGTTACTTAGCTGGAGGTGTCAATGAGCAGTTCTTC,CASSYLAGGVNEQFF
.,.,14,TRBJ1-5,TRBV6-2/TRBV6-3,TGTGCCAGCAGTTACTCCGTCACACCCCAGCCCCAGCATTTT,CASSYSVTPQPQHF
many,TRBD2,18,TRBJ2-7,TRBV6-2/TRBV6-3,TGTGCCAGCAGTTACTTGGGACTAGCGGGAGGGCCCGGAAACGAGCAGTACTTC,CASSYLGLAGGPGNEQYF
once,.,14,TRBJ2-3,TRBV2,TGTGCCAGCAGTGATAGAGGGAGCACAGATACGCAGTATTTT,CASSDRGSTDTQYF
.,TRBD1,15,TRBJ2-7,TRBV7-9,TGTGCCAGCAGCCTTACAAATCGGGACAGGGACGAGCAGTACTTC,CASSLTNRDRDEQYF
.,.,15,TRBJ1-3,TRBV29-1,TGCAGCGTTGAAGGTTACGGGGGGCCTGGAAACACCATATATTTT,CSVEGYGGPGNTIYF
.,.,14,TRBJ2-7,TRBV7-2,TGTGCCAGCAGCTTAGTTCGGAGCTCCTACGAGCAGTACTTC,CASSLVRSSYEQYF
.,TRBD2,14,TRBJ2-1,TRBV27,TGTGCCAGTAAACCGGGGGGACTTTACAATGAGCAGTTCTTC,CASKPGGLYNEQFF
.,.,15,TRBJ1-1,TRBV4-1,TGCGCCAGCAGCCAACGACAAAATCAGGACACTGAAGCTTTCTTT,CASSQRQNQDTEAFF
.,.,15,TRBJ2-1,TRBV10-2,TGCGCCAGCAGTGAGGCCAGGGGTAAATACAATGAGCAGTTCTTC,CASSEARGKYNEQFF
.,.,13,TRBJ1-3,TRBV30,TGTGCCTGGAGTGAAGCGACTGGAAACACCATATATTTT,CAWSEATGNTIYF
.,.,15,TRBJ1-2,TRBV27,TGTGCCAGCAGTTTACGCGGGGCCCCGAGGTATGGCTACACCTTC,CASSLRGAPRYGYTF
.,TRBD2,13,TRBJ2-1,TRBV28,TGTGCCAGCAGTCATAGGACTAGGGTTGAGCAGTTCTTC,CASSHRTRVEQFF
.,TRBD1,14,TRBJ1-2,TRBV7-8,TGTGCCAGCAGCGGGACAGGGGGCGCGTTAGGCTACACCTTC,CASSGTGGALGYTF
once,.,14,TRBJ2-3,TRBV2,TGTGCCAGCAGTTTTTTGACAGTAACAGATACGCAGTATTTT,CASSFLTVTDTQYF
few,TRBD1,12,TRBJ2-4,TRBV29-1,TGCAGCGCTTCGGACAGGGGGAACATTCAGTACTTC,CSASDRGNIQYF
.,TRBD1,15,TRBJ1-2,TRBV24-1,TGTGCCACCAGTGGAGATGACAGGGGCAAGTATGGCTACACCTTC,CATSGDDRGKYGYTF
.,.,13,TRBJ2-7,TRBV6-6,TGTGCCAGCAGTTCAGGGCTGACCTACGAGCAGTACTTC,CASSSGLTYEQYF
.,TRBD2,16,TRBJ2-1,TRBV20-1,TGCAGTGCTCGTGGACTAGCGGCATTGAGGTACAATGAGCAGTTCTTC,CSARGLAALRYNEQFF
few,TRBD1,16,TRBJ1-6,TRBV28,TGTGCCAGCAGTTTAAGGGACAGGAGCTATAATTCACCCCTCCACTTT,CASSLRDRSYNSPLHF
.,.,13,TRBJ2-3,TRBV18,TGTGCCAGCTCACCACCGGCAGGGATTACGCAGTATTTT,CASSPPAGITQYF
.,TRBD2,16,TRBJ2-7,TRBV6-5,TGTGCCAGCAGTTACTCGTGGACTAGCGGGAGTTACGAGCAGTACTTC,CASSYSWTSGSYEQYF
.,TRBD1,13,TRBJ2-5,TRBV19,TGTGCCAGTAGGCCTACAGGGGCGGAGACCCAGTACTTC,CASRPTGAETQYF
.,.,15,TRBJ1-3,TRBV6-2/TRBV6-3,TGTGCCAGCAGTGACCGACAGAACTCTGGAAACACCATATATTTT,CASSDRQNSGNTIYF
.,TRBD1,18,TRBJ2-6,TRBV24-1,TGTGCCACCAGTGATGACCCCCGACAGGGGTCTGGGGCCAACGTCCTGACTTTC,CATSDDPRQGSGANVLTF
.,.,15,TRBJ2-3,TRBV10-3,TGTGCCATCAGTTCAGAGGGAGACGGCTGGTATGGGCAGTATTTT,CAISSEGDGWYGQYF
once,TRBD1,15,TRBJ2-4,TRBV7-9,TGTGCCAGCAGCTTAAGGCAGGGGGCCCCGGACATTCAGTACTTC,CASSLRQGAPDIQYF
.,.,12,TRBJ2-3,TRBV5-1,TGCGCCAGCAGCTTGGGGGCTCTTACGCAGTATTTT,CASSLGALTQYF
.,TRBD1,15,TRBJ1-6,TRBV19,TGTGCCAGTAGCCCCCCGGGACAGAATAATTCACCCCTCCACTTT,CASSPPGQNNSPLHF
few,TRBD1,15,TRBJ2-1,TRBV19,TGTGCCAGTAGTATGGGGACAGGTCAAACGTATGAGCAGTTCTTC,CASSMGTGQTYEQFF
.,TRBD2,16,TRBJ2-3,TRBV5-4,TGTGCCAGCAGCCTCTGGACTAGCGGGAGGGTAGATACGCAGTATTTT,CASSLWTSGRVDTQYF
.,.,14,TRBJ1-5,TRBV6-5,TGTGCCAGCAGCGGCGCGGGGGGTCGTCAGCCCCAGCATTTT,CASSGAGGRQPQHF
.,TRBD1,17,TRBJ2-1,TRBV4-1,TGCGCCAGCAGCTCCGAGACAGGGCTACTGCTTTACAATGAGCAGTTCTTC,CASSSETGLLLYNEQFF
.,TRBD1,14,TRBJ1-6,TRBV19,TGTGCCAGTAGTATGGACAGGTCGGGCTCACCCCTCCACTTT,CASSMDRSGSPLHF
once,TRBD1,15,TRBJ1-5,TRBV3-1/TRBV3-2,TGTGCCAGCAGCCAAGCAGGGACAGGGGATCAGCCCCAGCATTTT,CASSQAGTGDQPQHF
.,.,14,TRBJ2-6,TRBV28,TGTGCCAGCAACGCGTACTCTGGGGCCAACGTCCTGACTTTC,CASNAYSGANVLTF
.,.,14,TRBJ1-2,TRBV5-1,TGCGCCAGCAGCCTCGTGACAGCTAACTATGGCTACACCTTC,CASSLVTANYGYTF